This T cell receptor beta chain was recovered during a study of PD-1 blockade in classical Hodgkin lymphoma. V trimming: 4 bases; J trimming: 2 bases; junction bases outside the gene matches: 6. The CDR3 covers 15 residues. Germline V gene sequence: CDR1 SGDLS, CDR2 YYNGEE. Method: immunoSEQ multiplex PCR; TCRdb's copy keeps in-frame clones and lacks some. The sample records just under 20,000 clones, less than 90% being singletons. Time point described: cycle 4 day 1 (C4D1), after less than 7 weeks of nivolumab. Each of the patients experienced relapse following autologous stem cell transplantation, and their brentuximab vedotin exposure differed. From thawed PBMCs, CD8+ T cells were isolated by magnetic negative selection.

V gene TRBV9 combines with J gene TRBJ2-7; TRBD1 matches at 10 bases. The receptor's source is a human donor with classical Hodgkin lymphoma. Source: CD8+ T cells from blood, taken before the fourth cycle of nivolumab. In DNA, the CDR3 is TGTGCCAGCAGCCCAGGGACAGGGGCGGCCTACGAGCAGTACTTC. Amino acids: CASSPGTGAAYEQYF.